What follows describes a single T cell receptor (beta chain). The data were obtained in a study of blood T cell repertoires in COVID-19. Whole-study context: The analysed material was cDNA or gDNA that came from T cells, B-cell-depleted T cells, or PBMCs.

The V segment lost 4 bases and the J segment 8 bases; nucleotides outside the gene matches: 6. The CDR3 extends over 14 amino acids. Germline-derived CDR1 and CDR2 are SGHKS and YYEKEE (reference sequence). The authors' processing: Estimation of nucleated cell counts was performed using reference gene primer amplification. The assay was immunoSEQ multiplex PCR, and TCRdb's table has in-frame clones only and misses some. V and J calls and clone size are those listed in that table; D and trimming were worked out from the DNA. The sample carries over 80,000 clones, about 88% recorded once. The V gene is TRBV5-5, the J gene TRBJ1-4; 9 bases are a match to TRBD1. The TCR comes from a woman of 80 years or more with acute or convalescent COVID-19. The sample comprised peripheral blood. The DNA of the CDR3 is TGTGCCAGCAGCCCCACAGGGGGCAACGAAAAACTGTTTTTT. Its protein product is CASSPTGGNEKLFF.